The T cell receptor beta chain described here comes from a study of spatial heterogeneity in lung cancer. Time point described: sample taken at primary tumor resection. Patients with untreated early-stage non-small cell lung cancer, numbering 72, were the donors. The CDR3 sequence is 12 residues long. Trimming cost V 7 bases and J 5 bases, with 11 bases left between them. Germline assignment: CDR1 MNHEY and CDR2 SMNVEV (reference sequence). By share of the sample, this clonotype is medium-sized. Its antigen is not identified. TCRdb recomputed calls from the 5' RACE reads with MiXCR, one row per CDR3 protein. In the table there are a few thousand distinct CDR3 sequences, approximately 3.5% of which are singletons. Study observations and caveats: Mutation tallies in tumors tracked expanded intratumoral alpha and beta TCR counts.

The receptor comes from a male donor with early-stage non-small cell lung cancer. The chain carries TRBV27 and TRBJ1-1; D uncertain. Sequenced here: lung tumor tissue, sampled at surgery. The CDR3 loop is CASKDMWTEAFF. DNA for the CDR3: TGTGCCAGCAAAGACATGTGGACTGAAGCTTTCTTT.